This record covers a single T cell receptor beta chain. Its antigen is unknown. This sample is drawn from a study of beta chain features in type 1 diabetes. Overall study results and limits: Among all four CD4+ subsets, Type 1 diabetes patients had TCRB CDR3s that were moderately but significantly shorter.

As every portion of the isolated RNA was reverse transcribed, the sequencing read expressed TCRB transcripts. Here immunoSEQ multiplex PCR was the method, and the copy in TCRdb shows in-frame clones only, minus some. The sample shows fewer than 70,000 clones, around 60% of them seen only once. V dropped 4 bases and J dropped 6 bases, with 12 bases sitting between them. CDR1 is MDHEN and CDR2 is SYDVKM in the germline V gene. The CDR3 loop spans 13 amino acids. Sequenced material: stem cell memory CD4+ T cells from blood. The receptor's source is a woman younger than 45 with type 1 diabetes. J is TRBJ1-2 and V is TRBV28, with D tentatively TRBD1 (5 bases). CDR3 coding DNA: TGTGCCAGCAGTTCCCGGGGGAGTGATGGCTACACCTTC. Translation: CASSSRGSDGYTF.